This TCR beta chain appears in the sequencing data of a study of T cell responses to AZD1222 COVID-19 vaccine. The assay was immunoSEQ multiplex PCR, and TCRdb's table has in-frame clones only and misses some. The table has about 170,000 clones, around 90% seen once; the top ten hold over 1.5%. Study findings and constraints: With two AZD1222 doses given, Spike-specific TCR breadth and depth both rose. Clonal diversity may have been underestimated, and the donors were mostly white British, with more females than males. After the peak T cell response, and only then, were repertoires sampled. Across the whole spike, CD4 TCRs peaked at regions 160-218 and 743-854.

Worth noting for this clone: Antigen specificity is unknown.

This receptor was taken from an adult in good health. Specimen: peripheral blood, collected on day 0 of AZD1222 vaccination.

CDR3 amino acids: CASSPPLRENTEAFF. As DNA, the CDR3 is TGTGCCAGCTCACCACCTCTCAGAGAGAACACTGAAGCTTTCTTT. The chain joins TRBV18 to TRBJ1-1; the D is unclear. This CDR3 contains 15 residues. With 0 bases removed from V and 1 base from J, the gap between germline ends came to 9 bases. The germline gives CDR1 KGHSH, CDR2 LQKENI.